This TCR beta chain was retrieved from a study of human T cells and chemical hapten exposure. Study context: The patients, most of them female, presented with alopecia areata, totalis or universalis. General study findings and limits: With DPC sensitization, TCRs exceeding 1 in 1000 frequency showed no change.

TCRdb ran MiXCR on the RACE reads and lists one entry per CDR3 protein. The table has about 360,000 distinct CDR3 sequences, 6% to 8.5% seen once. As for time point: patch test 1, 2 weeks after DPC sensitization. Stated treatment: therapeutic diphenylcyclopropenone sensitization with weekly scalp DPC. People who gave samples had alopecia, were 18 to 70 years old, and were suitable for DPC. This CDR3 region has 15 residues. V shed 3 bases and J 5 bases; nucleotides not matched to a gene: 9. The germline V gene has CDR1 SGHTA and CDR2 FQGNSA. The table lists this clonotype with many counts. Its target is unknown.

The chain combines TRBV7-2 with TRBJ1-1; 7 nucleotides match TRBD1. The sample in question was whole blood, obtained in connection with sensitization to the hapten diphenylcyclopropenone (DPC). This clonotype was obtained from a woman in her late teens or twenties with alopecia areata. Some clones in this sample may be carry-over from other donors' samples. Here the CDR3 reads CASSLQGEIATEAFF. As DNA, the CDR3 is TGTGCCAGCAGCTTGCAGGGGGAAATTGCGACTGAAGCTTTCTTT.